Each of the 15 T cell receptor delta chains below was sequenced from the same sample in a study of delta chains in infants with herpesvirus infections. PBMC RNA was reverse transcribed using gamma-chain- and delta-chain-specific primers. TCRdb re-identified clones in the RT-PCR reads via CATT. The listing contains under 65 delta-chain clones. The sample in question was peripheral blood, obtained at time point 3 of longitudinal follow-up. The receptor source for this set is a human donor who was a Ugandan infant, either HIV-exposed or HIV-unexposed (not recorded which).

This clone has just a few counts. This likely stems from a read error, as it lies one base from a far larger clone. Other DNA sequences in this sample translate to the same CDR3. The chain uses TRDV1 and TRDJ1; D is unclear. There are 23 residues in the CDR3. Germline V gene data show CDR1 as TSWWSYY and CDR2 as QGS. Trimming left V 6 bases short and J 0 bases short, with 38 bases between. The CDR3 region is CALGHICPGVFTSLLLYTDKLIF. As DNA, the CDR3 is TGTGCTCTTGGTCATATTTGCCCCGGGGTGTTTACCTCGCTCCTCCTCTACACCGATAAACTCATCTTT.

This clone qualifies as hyperexpanded. This sequence joins TRDV2 and TRDJ1, with 11 bases lining up with TRDD3. TCRdb is silent on the J gene; assignment here came from matching the DNA to germline. Germline V gene lookup returns CDR1 GEAIGNYY and CDR2 EKD. The trim removed 0 bases at V and 0 bases at J, leaving 11 bases unmatched. This CDR3 has 19 amino acids. The chain's CDR3 is CACDTWASLGDMNTDKLIF. As DNA, the CDR3 is TGTGCCTGTGACACCTGGGCCTCACTGGGGGATATGAACACCGATAAACTCATCTTT.

A word on this clone: TCRdb attributes to this sequence the protein of a much larger clone, which differs from the DNA translation at residue 13; a read error is likely, and the protein displayed is translated from the DNA. The J gene is TRDJ1, the V gene TRDV1; TRDD3 matches 8 bases. V shed 7 bases, J shed 3 bases, and the junction held 22 bases outside the gene matches. The CDR3 sequence is 19 residues long. The V gene's germline CDR1 is TSWWSYY and CDR2 QGS. CDR3 DNA sequence: TGTGCTCTTGAGCCCAGGGAGGGATACGCCAAGGGGTTATCCGATAAACTCATCTTT. Translation: CALEPREGYAKGLSDKLIF.

Turning to this clone: A read error likely explains this, since a far larger clone differs by one base. This same CDR3 is encoded by further DNA sequences in the sample. The chain links TRDV1 to TRDJ3; 9 bases line up with TRDD3. V lost 3 bases and J lost 0; bases outside the gene matches: 27. The CDR3 has 26 residues. The germline V gene encodes CDR1 TSWWSYY and CDR2 QGS. This CDR3 is CALGESMPAFLLRGIPSSWDTRQMFF. As DNA, the CDR3 is TGTGCTCTTGGGGAGTCAATGCCGGCATTCCTACTTCGGGGGATACCGAGCTCCTGGGACACCCGACAGATGTTTTTC.

This clone was detected only a few times. A read error is the likely source, as a far larger clone sits one nucleotide away. Other DNA sequences of this sample code for an identical CDR3. CDR3 region: CALGESMPAFLLRGIPSSWDTRQMFF. CDR3 nucleotide sequence: TGTGCTCTTGGGGAGTCAATGCCAGCCTTCCTACTTCGGGGGATACCGAGCTCCTGGGACACCCGACAGATGTTTTTC. The chain couples TRDV1 to TRDJ3; either TRDD2 or TRDD3 may supply D (9 bases each). The CDR3 sequence is 26 residues long. Trimming stripped 3 bases from V and 0 bases from J, with 36 bases between. CDR1 and CDR2 from the germline V gene are TSWWSYY and QGS.

The chain carries TRDV2 and TRDJ3, with 7 nucleotides matching TRDD3. The J gene is absent in TCRdb and was assigned here via DNA matching to germline. The germline CDR1 and CDR2 sequences are GEAIGNYY and EKD. CDR3 length: 20 amino acids. J gave up 1 base and V 0 bases, and 11 bases lay outside the gene matches. The CDR3 sequence: CACDTAPAGGPSWDTRQMFF. DNA for the CDR3: TGTGCCTGTGACACCGCGCCCGCTGGGGGTCCGTCCTGGGACACCCGACAGATGTTTTTC.

About this clone: A far larger clone is one nucleotide away, so this likely arose from a read error. The same CDR3 is also encoded by other DNA sequences in this sample. V gene TRDV1 combines with J gene TRDJ1, with a weak D call TRDD3 (6 bases). CDR3 length: 19 residues. Germline lookup yields CDR1 TSWWSYY and CDR2 QGS. V was cut by 7 bases and J by 3 bases, with 30 bases left in between. CDR3 region: CALEPREGYAKGVSDKLIF. The CDR3 DNA reads TGTGCTCTTGAGCCCAGGGAGGGATATGCCAAGGGGGTATCCGATAAACTCATCTTT.

On this clone itself: A read error likely explains this, since a far larger clone differs by one base. At the DNA level, this CDR3 is encoded by other sequences in the same sample as well. The V call is TRDV1, the J call TRDJ3; possibly TRDD2 or TRDD3 for D (9 bases each). There are 26 residues in the CDR3. Germline loops: CDR1 TSWWSYY, CDR2 QGS. The CDR3 here is CALGESMPAFLLRGIPSSWDTRQMFF. CDR3 DNA sequence: TGTGCGCTTGGGGAGTCAATGCCGGCCTTCCTACTTCGGGGGATACCGAGCTCCTGGGACACCCGACAGATGTTTTTC.

As for this clone: The protein held in TCRdb is that of a much larger clone and does not match this DNA's translation at residue 20, likely because of a read error; the protein shown is translated from the DNA. The chain has TRDV1 and TRDJ1; D not resolved. The CDR3 totals 23 residues. Germline CDR1 reads TSWWSYY; CDR2 reads QGS. The CDR3 loop reads CALGHICPGVFTSLLLYTDILIF. In DNA, the CDR3 is TGTGCTCTTGGCCATATTTGCCCCGGGGTGTTTACCTCGCTCCTCCTCTACACCGATATACTCATCTTT.

This clone has only a few counts. The protein given by TCRdb reflects a much larger clone and differs at residue 21 from this DNA's translation, likely from a read error; the protein shown is the DNA's translation. The chain is built from TRDV1 and TRDJ1, with D unclear. This CDR3 region has 23 residues. Germline-derived CDR1 and CDR2 are TSWWSYY and QGS. The CDR3 DNA reads as TGTGCTCTTGGCCATATTTGCCCCGGGGTGTTTACCTCGCTCCTCCTCTACACCGATAAACCCATCTTT. Its translation: CALGHICPGVFTSLLLYTDKPIF.

Within the sample, this clone is hyperexpanded. Other nucleotide sequences from this sample produce the same CDR3. This chain uses TRDV1 with TRDJ3; the D gene could be TRDD2 or TRDD3 (9 bases each). This CDR3 is 26 amino acids long. CDR1 and CDR2 from the germline V gene are TSWWSYY and QGS. Deletions cut 3 bases from V and 0 bases from J, with 36 bases between. Here the CDR3 reads CALGESMPAFLLRGIPSSWDTRQMFF. CDR3 DNA sequence: TGTGCTCTTGGGGAGTCAATGCCGGCCTTCCTACTTCGGGGGATACCGAGCTCCTGGGACACCCGACAGATGTTTTTC.

The sample holds a few counts of this clone. The mismatch at residue 5 between this DNA's translation and the TCRdb protein of a much larger clone likely reflects a read error; the protein shown is translated from the DNA. The chain employs TRDV1 and TRDJ1, with 8 bases that match TRDD3. The J segment lost 3 bases and the V segment lost 7 bases, leaving 22 bases of the junction unmatched. Germline V gene data show CDR1 as TSWWSYY and CDR2 as QGS. This CDR3 has 19 residues. CDR3 DNA sequence: TGTGCTCTTGAGTCCAGGGAGGGATACGCCAAGGGGGTATCCGATAAACTCATCTTT. Its translation: CALESREGYAKGVSDKLIF.

This clone was seen a handful of times. The mismatch at residue 5 between this DNA's translation and the TCRdb protein of a much larger clone likely reflects a read error; the protein shown is translated from the DNA. The chain joins TRDV1 to TRDJ1; 8 bases are shared with TRDD3. This CDR3 is 19 amino acids long. From germline, CDR1 is TSWWSYY and CDR2 QGS. Trimming cost V 7 bases and J 3 bases; bases outside gene matches: 22. The CDR3 bases are TGTGCTCTTGAGACCAGGGAGGGATACGCCAAGGGGGTATCCGATAAACTCATCTTT. This translates into CALETREGYAKGVSDKLIF.

Remarks on this clone: Only one base separates this from a far larger clonotype, so it likely reflects a read error. The sample contains more than one DNA sequence encoding this CDR3. The chain uses TRDV1 and TRDJ3; possibly TRDD2 or TRDD3 for D (9 bases each). In germline, CDR1 is TSWWSYY, CDR2 QGS. The CDR3 sequence is 26 residues long. The CDR3 sequence is CALGESMPAFLLRGIPSSWDTRQMFF. CDR3 bases: TGTGCTCTTGGGGAGTCAATGCCGGCCTTCCTACTTCGGGGGATACCGAGCTCCTGGGACACCAGACAGATGTTTTTC.

A note on this clone: A far larger clone is just one base off, so this is likely a read error. Other DNA sequences in the same sample also yield this CDR3. The V and J genes are TRDV1 and TRDJ1; 10 bases match TRDD3. V lost 0 bases to trimming and J lost 0 bases; unmatched junction nucleotides: 13. Germline values: CDR1 TSWWSYY, CDR2 QGS. The CDR3 totals 20 residues. CDR3 DNA: TGTGCTCTTGGGGAACTTTTCACTGTACTGGGGGATCTGTACACCGATAAACTCATCTTT. Protein: CALGELFTVLGDLYTDKLIF.